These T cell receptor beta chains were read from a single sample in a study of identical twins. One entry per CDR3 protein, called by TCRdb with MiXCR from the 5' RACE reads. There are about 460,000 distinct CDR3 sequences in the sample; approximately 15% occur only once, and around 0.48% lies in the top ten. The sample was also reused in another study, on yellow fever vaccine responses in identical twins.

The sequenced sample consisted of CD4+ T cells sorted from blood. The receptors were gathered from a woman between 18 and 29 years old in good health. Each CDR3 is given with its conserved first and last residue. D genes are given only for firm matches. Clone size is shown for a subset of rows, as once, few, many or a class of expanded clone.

cdr3_nt: TGTGCCAGCAGCCGACAAGAGGTCGCCTATGGCTACACCTTC
cdr3_aa: CASSRQEVAYGYTF
v_call: TRBV12-1
clone_size: NA
d_call: NA
j_call: TRBJ1-2

cdr3_nt: TGCGCCAGCAGCCGGAGCGGGACCTACACAGATACGCAGTATTTT
cdr3_aa: CASSRSGTYTDTQYF
v_call: TRBV5-1
clone_size: few
d_call: TRBD2
j_call: TRBJ2-3

cdr3_nt: TGTGCCAGCAGGTCGGGGGGATCTCAAGAGACCCAGTACTTC
cdr3_aa: CASRSGGSQETQYF
v_call: TRBV7-2
clone_size: many
d_call: TRBD2
j_call: TRBJ2-5

cdr3_nt: TGCAGCGTTGAAGTCCCGGGACAGGGGTTGGAAAAACTGTTTTTT
cdr3_aa: CSVEVPGQGLEKLFF
v_call: TRBV29-1
clone_size: NA
d_call: TRBD1
j_call: TRBJ1-4

cdr3_nt: TGTGCCAGCAGCTTACCCGGGGAGGGTAATGAGCAGTTCTTC
cdr3_aa: CASSLPGEGNEQFF
v_call: TRBV7-2
clone_size: NA
d_call: TRBD2
j_call: TRBJ2-1

cdr3_nt: TGTGCCAGCAGGAGGGAGTGGGCCACAGATACGCAGTATTTT
cdr3_aa: CASRREWATDTQYF
v_call: TRBV27
clone_size: NA
d_call: NA
j_call: TRBJ2-3

cdr3_nt: TGTGCCACCAGTAAGGGGGCAAACACCGGGGAGCTGTTTTTT
cdr3_aa: CATSKGANTGELFF
v_call: TRBV24-1
clone_size: few
d_call: TRBD1
j_call: TRBJ2-2

cdr3_nt: TGTGCCAGCAGCCGCAGACTAGCGGGAGGATACACAGATACGCAGTATTTT
cdr3_aa: CASSRRLAGGYTDTQYF
v_call: TRBV7-9
clone_size: NA
d_call: TRBD2
j_call: TRBJ2-3

cdr3_nt: TGCAGCGTTGGGGGGGGCTTCCAAGAGACCCAGTACTTC
cdr3_aa: CSVGGGFQETQYF
v_call: TRBV29-1
clone_size: NA
d_call: NA
j_call: TRBJ2-5

cdr3_nt: TGTGCCAGCAGCAAAGCCCGGGACAGGGTCTACGAGCAGTACTTC
cdr3_aa: CASSKARDRVYEQYF
v_call: TRBV21-1
clone_size: few
d_call: NA
j_call: TRBJ2-7

cdr3_nt: TGTGCCAGCCGTCATTGGATGCGGCACACTGAAGCTTTCTTT
cdr3_aa: CASRHWMRHTEAFF
v_call: TRBV7-9
clone_size: few
d_call: NA
j_call: TRBJ1-1

cdr3_nt: TGCAGCGTTGAAAAGGGACTAGCGGATTCCTACAATGAGCAGTTCTTC
cdr3_aa: CSVEKGLADSYNEQFF
v_call: TRBV29-1
clone_size: many
d_call: TRBD2
j_call: TRBJ2-1

cdr3_nt: TGTGCCAGCGGCCCGGGACAGGGGAATTCACCCCTCCACTTT
cdr3_aa: CASGPGQGNSPLHF
v_call: TRBV2
clone_size: NA
d_call: TRBD1
j_call: TRBJ1-6

cdr3_nt: TGTGCCAGCAGCCGCAGCGGGGGGCTTTACGAGCAGTACTTC
cdr3_aa: CASSRSGGLYEQYF
v_call: TRBV3-1
clone_size: many
d_call: TRBD2
j_call: TRBJ2-7

cdr3_nt: TGCGCCAGCAGCTCCGGACAGGGAGGGAACACCGGGGAGCTGTTTTTT
cdr3_aa: CASSSGQGGNTGELFF
v_call: TRBV5-1
clone_size: few
d_call: TRBD1
j_call: TRBJ2-2

cdr3_nt: TGTGCCAGCTCACCAGGGTTTCAAGAGACCCAGTACTTC
cdr3_aa: CASSPGFQETQYF
v_call: TRBV18
clone_size: few
d_call: NA
j_call: TRBJ2-5

cdr3_nt: TGCGCCAGCAGCTTAAACCGGGGCACCGGGGAGCTGTTTTTT
cdr3_aa: CASSLNRGTGELFF
v_call: TRBV5-1
clone_size: few
d_call: NA
j_call: TRBJ2-2

cdr3_nt: TGTGCCAGCAGCTCAATTACAGAGTCCGGGGAGCTGTTTTTT
cdr3_aa: CASSSITESGELFF
v_call: TRBV7-9
clone_size: NA
d_call: NA
j_call: TRBJ2-2

cdr3_nt: TGTGCCAGCAGCGCGAGCGGGGGGACTAATGAAAAACTGTTTTTT
cdr3_aa: CASSASGGTNEKLFF
v_call: TRBV7-2
clone_size: many
d_call: NA
j_call: TRBJ1-4

cdr3_nt: TGTGCCAGCAGTTTAGCATCGGGGGGGGCTGCACAGTACTTC
cdr3_aa: CASSLASGGAAQYF
v_call: TRBV12-3/TRBV12-4
clone_size: few
d_call: TRBD2
j_call: TRBJ2-4

cdr3_nt: TGTGCCAGCAGCTTAGTAAGCGGGACCGCCTACAATGAGCAGTTCTTC
cdr3_aa: CASSLVSGTAYNEQFF
v_call: TRBV7-9
clone_size: few
d_call: TRBD2
j_call: TRBJ2-1

cdr3_nt: TGCAGCGTTGAGATGGACAGGGGCGATACGCAGTATTTT
cdr3_aa: CSVEMDRGDTQYF
v_call: TRBV29-1
clone_size: NA
d_call: TRBD1
j_call: TRBJ2-3

cdr3_nt: TGTGCCAGCAGCCTTCGACAGGGAAGGGTCGCCGGGGAGCTGTTTTTT
cdr3_aa: CASSLRQGRVAGELFF
v_call: TRBV5-5
clone_size: NA
d_call: TRBD1
j_call: TRBJ2-2

cdr3_nt: TGTGCCACCAGCTTCCGTCCCACCCCCGGGGAGCTGTTTTTT
cdr3_aa: CATSFRPTPGELFF
v_call: TRBV15
clone_size: NA
d_call: NA
j_call: TRBJ2-2

cdr3_nt: TGCGCCAGCAGCTTGGATGTTCCCTTAGTAACCGGGGAGCTGTTTTTT
cdr3_aa: CASSLDVPLVTGELFF
v_call: TRBV5-1
clone_size: few
d_call: NA
j_call: TRBJ2-2

cdr3_nt: TGCGCCAGCAGCGACCGACTAGCGGAAGCATACAATGAGCAGTTCTTC
cdr3_aa: CASSDRLAEAYNEQFF
v_call: TRBV10-1
clone_size: NA
d_call: TRBD2
j_call: TRBJ2-1

cdr3_nt: TGCAGCGTTGGGCACCACGGGACCGGGGAGCTGTTTTTT
cdr3_aa: CSVGHHGTGELFF
v_call: TRBV29-1
clone_size: NA
d_call: NA
j_call: TRBJ2-2

cdr3_nt: TGTGCCACCAGTGATTTGTTCGGGACATCGAACACCGGGGAGCTGTTTTTT
cdr3_aa: CATSDLFGTSNTGELFF
v_call: TRBV24-1
clone_size: NA
d_call: NA
j_call: TRBJ2-2

cdr3_nt: TGTGCCAGCAGGGAACCGGGACAGGAAGAGACCCAGTACTTC
cdr3_aa: CASREPGQEETQYF
v_call: TRBV6-2/TRBV6-3
clone_size: few
d_call: TRBD1
j_call: TRBJ2-5

cdr3_nt: TGTGCCATTGCGACAGGGACAGTAACTGGGGCCAACGTCCTGACTTTC
cdr3_aa: CAIATGTVTGANVLTF
v_call: TRBV24-1
clone_size: few
d_call: TRBD1
j_call: TRBJ2-6

cdr3_nt: TGCAGTGCTAGAGGGTACGTCTACGAGCAGTACTTC
cdr3_aa: CSARGYVYEQYF
v_call: TRBV20-1
clone_size: few
d_call: NA
j_call: TRBJ2-7